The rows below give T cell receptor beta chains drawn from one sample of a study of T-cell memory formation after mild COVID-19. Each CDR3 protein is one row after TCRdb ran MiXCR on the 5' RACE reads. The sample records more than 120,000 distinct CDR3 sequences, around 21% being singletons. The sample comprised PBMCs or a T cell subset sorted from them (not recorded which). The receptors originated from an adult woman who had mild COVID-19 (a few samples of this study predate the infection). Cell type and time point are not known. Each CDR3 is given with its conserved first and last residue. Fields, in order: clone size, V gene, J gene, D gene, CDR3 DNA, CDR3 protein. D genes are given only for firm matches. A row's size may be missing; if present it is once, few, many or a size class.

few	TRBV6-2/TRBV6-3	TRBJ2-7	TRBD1	TGTGCCAGCAGTCAAACCGGGACAGGGTTCCACGAGCAGTACTTC	CASSQTGTGFHEQYF
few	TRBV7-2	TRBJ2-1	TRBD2	TGTGCCAGCAGCTTGACGTGGGGGGGTGAGCAGTTCTTC	CASSLTWGGEQFF
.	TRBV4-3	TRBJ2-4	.	TGCGCCAGCAGCGGAGTTTTACTAGGGGGGAACATTCAGTACTTC	CASSGVLLGGNIQYF
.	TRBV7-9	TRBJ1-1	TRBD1	TGTGCCAGCAGCGACAGGGGGCGCGGGGAAGCTTTCTTT	CASSDRGRGEAFF
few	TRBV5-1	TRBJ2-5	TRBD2	TGCGCCAGCAGCTTGGGAGCTAGCGGGGCTCAAGAGACCCAGTACTTC	CASSLGASGAQETQYF
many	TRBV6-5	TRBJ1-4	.	TGTGCCAGCAGTCCGGTCCTCGGGCGGACTAATGAAAAACTGTTTTTT	CASSPVLGRTNEKLFF
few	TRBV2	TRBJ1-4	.	TGTGCCAGCAGTGAATCCGGTGAAAAACTGTTTTTT	CASSESGEKLFF
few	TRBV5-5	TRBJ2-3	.	TGTGCCAGCAGCGACAGCCGTTCTTCAGATACGCAGTATTTT	CASSDSRSSDTQYF
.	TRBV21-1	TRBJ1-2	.	TGTGCCAGCATAGATACAGGGCCCTTC	CASIDTGPF
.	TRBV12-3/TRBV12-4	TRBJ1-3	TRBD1	TGTGCCACAGAACAGGGGTCCTCTGGAAACACCATATATTTT	CATEQGSSGNTIYF
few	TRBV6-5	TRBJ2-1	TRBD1	TGTGCCAGCAGTTACTCGAGGGACAGGGGGTATGAGCAGTTCTTC	CASSYSRDRGYEQFF
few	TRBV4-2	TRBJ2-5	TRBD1	TGTGCCAGCAGCCAAGCTCAGGGACAGCAAGAGACCCAGTACTTC	CASSQAQGQQETQYF
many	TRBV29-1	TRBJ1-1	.	TGCAGCGTTGAAGCGCTGGAGAACACTGAAGCTTTCTTT	CSVEALENTEAFF
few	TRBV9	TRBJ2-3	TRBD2	TGTGCCAGCAGCGTAACCCGGGGGGGAGATACGCAGTATTTT	CASSVTRGGDTQYF
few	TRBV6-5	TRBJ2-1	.	TGTGCCAGCAGCCCTCGGGACGCAAAGGATGAGCAGTTCTTC	CASSPRDAKDEQFF
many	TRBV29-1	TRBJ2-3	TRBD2	TGCAGCGTCGACACTAGCGGGGCTAGCACAGATACGCAGTATTTT	CSVDTSGASTDTQYF
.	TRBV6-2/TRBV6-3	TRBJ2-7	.	TGTGCCAGCAGTTACTCAAGAGCTCGCAGACTCTCCTACGAGCAGTACTTC	CASSYSRARRLSYEQYF
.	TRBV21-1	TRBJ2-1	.	TGTGCCAGCACCCCCGGGGGGTACAACAATGAGCAGTTCTTC	CASTPGGYNNEQFF
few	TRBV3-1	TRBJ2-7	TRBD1	TGTGCCAGCGGACAGGCGGTGTCCTACGAGCAGTACTTC	CASGQAVSYEQYF
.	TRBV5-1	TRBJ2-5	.	TGCGCCAGCAGCTATGGTACCCAAGAGACCCAGTACTTC	CASSYGTQETQYF
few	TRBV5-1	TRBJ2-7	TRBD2	TGCGCCAGCAGCTCGGACGGAGGGAGGGGGTACTTC	CASSSDGGRGYF
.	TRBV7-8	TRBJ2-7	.	TGTGCCAGCAGCTTAGGGTGGGGGCTAGCTGCCTCCTACGAGCAGTACTTC	CASSLGWGLAASYEQYF
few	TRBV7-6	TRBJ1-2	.	TGTGCCAGCAGCCCCCGGGCAGCGACTAACTATGGCTACACCTTC	CASSPRAATNYGYTF
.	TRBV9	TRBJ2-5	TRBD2	TGTGCCAGCAGCAAAGGACTAGCGGGGGGAGAGACCCAGTACTTC	CASSKGLAGGETQYF
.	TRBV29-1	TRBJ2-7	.	TGCAGCGTTGCGGGGGACTACGAGCAGTACTTC	CSVAGDYEQYF
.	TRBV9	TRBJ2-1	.	TGTGCCAGCAGCGTAGAGAGGGGCCTCAATGAGCAGTTCTTC	CASSVERGLNEQFF
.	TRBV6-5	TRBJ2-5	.	TGTGCCAGCAGTTACTCCACGGGAGCGAGAGAGACCCAGTACTTC	CASSYSTGARETQYF
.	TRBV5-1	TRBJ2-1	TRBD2	TGCGCCAGCAGCTTCGGGACTAGCGGGACAGTAATCCACAATGAGCAGTTCTTC	CASSFGTSGTVIHNEQFF
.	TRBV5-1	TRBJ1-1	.	TGCGCCAGCAGCTTGGCTGGGACCCATCAGTCTGAAGCTTTCTTT	CASSLAGTHQSEAFF
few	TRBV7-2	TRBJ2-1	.	TGTGCCAGCAGCCCTTACCCAACGGGTCGGGAGCAGTTCTTC	CASSPYPTGREQFF
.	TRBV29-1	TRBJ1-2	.	TGCAGCGTCTCCGATGGCTACACCTTC	CSVSDGYTF
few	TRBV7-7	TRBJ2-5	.	TGTGCCAGCAGCCTCCAAGGACAGCAAGAGACCCAGTACTTC	CASSLQGQQETQYF
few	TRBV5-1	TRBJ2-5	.	TGCGCCAGCAGCCAGGTCATGAGGGAGACCCAGTACTTC	CASSQVMRETQYF
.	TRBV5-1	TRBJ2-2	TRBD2	TGCGCCAGCAGCTTGGCTAGCGGGGCCGGGGAGCTGTTTTTT	CASSLASGAGELFF
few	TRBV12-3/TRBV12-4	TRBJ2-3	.	TGTGCCAGCAGTCCCTCGGTCAGTACGCAGTATTTT	CASSPSVSTQYF
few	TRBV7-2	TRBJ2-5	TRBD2	TGTGCCAGCAGCTTAGCGGGACTAGAAAAAGAGACCCAGTACTTC	CASSLAGLEKETQYF
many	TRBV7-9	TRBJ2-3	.	TGTGCCAGCAGCTTCGGTCCCGAGTCGCAGTATTTT	CASSFGPESQYF
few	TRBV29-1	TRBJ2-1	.	TGCAGCGTTGAAGACAGGTTCAATGAGCAGTTCTTC	CSVEDRFNEQFF
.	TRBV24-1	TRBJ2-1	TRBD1	TGTGCCACCAGTGATTCCCGACAGGGTGACAATGAGCAGTTCTTC	CATSDSRQGDNEQFF
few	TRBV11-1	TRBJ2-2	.	TGTGCCAGCAGCTTATCGGGCAGTACCGGGGAGCTGTTTTTT	CASSLSGSTGELFF
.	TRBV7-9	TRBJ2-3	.	TGTGCCAGCAGCTTAGGAGTAGCTAGCACAGATACGCAGTATTTT	CASSLGVASTDTQYF